Listed below are T cell receptor beta chains from one sample, sequenced in a study of cytomegalovirus exposure and HLA in healthy donors. Produced via immunoSEQ multiplex PCR; TCRdb's table is partial and in-frame only. This sample yields approximately 170,000 clones, of which approximately 78% are seen a single time; 2% to 3% belongs to the top ten. What was sequenced was PBMCs. These receptor sequences come from a male donor in good health and CMV-seronegative. Both conserved end residues are part of each CDR3. Fields, in order: D gene, J gene, clone size, V gene, CDR3 DNA, CDR3 protein. The D gene is left open where the match is weak. Not every row has a clone size; where given, it reads once, few, many or a size class.

NA | TRBJ2-7 | NA | TRBV7-2 | TGTGCCAGCGGCCTTGGCTACGAGCAGTACTTC | CASGLGYEQYF
NA | TRBJ1-2 | NA | TRBV28 | TGTGCCAGCAGCCTAGGGGCCCCCGGCTACACCTTC | CASSLGAPGYTF
TRBD1 | TRBJ2-7 | few | TRBV6-1 | TGTGCCAGCAGTGGGGACAGGGGCTACGAGCAGTACTTC | CASSGDRGYEQYF
NA | TRBJ2-3 | NA | TRBV5-1 | TGCGCCAGCAGCTTGCGCAGTTACACAGATACGCAGTATTTT | CASSLRSYTDTQYF
TRBD1 | TRBJ2-5 | NA | TRBV6-4 | TGTGCCAGCAGTGACCCCCGGGACAGGTTGAGTTGGGCCCAAGAGACCCAGTACTTC | CASSDPRDRLSWAQETQYF
TRBD1 | TRBJ1-2 | NA | TRBV19 | TGTGCCAGTAGCCAGATGGCAGGGGGCGACTATGGCTACACCTTC | CASSQMAGGDYGYTF
TRBD1 | TRBJ2-5 | NA | TRBV28 | TGTGCCAGCAGTTTCGGACAGGGGAGGCAAGAGACCCAGTACTTC | CASSFGQGRQETQYF
TRBD2 | TRBJ2-1 | NA | TRBV28 | TGTGCCAGCAGACTAGCGGGAGGCAATGAGCAGTTCTTC | CASRLAGGNEQFF
TRBD2 | TRBJ2-3 | NA | TRBV6-6 | TGTGCCAGCAGCCCAGCGGGAGACACGAATACGCAGTATTTT | CASSPAGDTNTQYF
NA | TRBJ2-2 | few | TRBV29-1 | TGCAGCGGGGAAAAGGGGTCAGGGACCGGGGAGCTGTTTTTT | CSGEKGSGTGELFF
NA | TRBJ1-5 | NA | TRBV15 | TGTGCCACCAGCAGACTCCGGGACATTCATGCTGGCGGCAATCAGCCCCAGCATTTT | CATSRLRDIHAGGNQPQHF
NA | TRBJ2-7 | NA | TRBV19 | TGTGCCACCTCGCCCCGGGACAATCGATACGAGCAGTACTTC | CATSPRDNRYEQYF
TRBD1 | TRBJ1-1 | NA | TRBV10-3 | TGTGCCTCCCAACAGGGGACAAACACTGAAGCTTTCTTT | CASQQGTNTEAFF
TRBD1 | TRBJ1-5 | NA | TRBV27 | TGTGCCAGCAGTCCCGGGACAGGGGGCCGTCAGCCCCAGCATTTT | CASSPGTGGRQPQHF
TRBD1 | TRBJ2-7 | NA | TRBV5-1 | TGCGCCAGCAGCGCTCGACAGGGGGCCCGCTACGAGCAGTACTTC | CASSARQGARYEQYF
NA | TRBJ2-7 | NA | TRBV4-2 | TGTGCCAGCAGCCAAGATAGGACTCCCCTTCGGGGTTACGAGCAGTACTTC | CASSQDRTPLRGYEQYF
NA | TRBJ1-1 | NA | TRBV4-3 | TGCGCCAGCAGCCAGCAGGGTCTGAACACTGAAGCTTTCTTT | CASSQQGLNTEAFF
TRBD2 | TRBJ2-3 | NA | TRBV5-8 | TGTGCCAGCAGCCAGCGGGACGCTGCAGATACGCAGTATTTT | CASSQRDAADTQYF
NA | TRBJ2-7 | NA | TRBV5-6 | TGTGCCAGCAACTTACCGGGTCTCCACGAGCAGTACTTC | CASNLPGLHEQYF
TRBD1 | TRBJ2-7 | NA | TRBV5-1 | TGCGCCAGCAGCTTGTTACAGGGGGCGCGGTACGAGCAGTACTTC | CASSLLQGARYEQYF
NA | TRBJ2-7 | few | TRBV5-6 | TGTGCCAGCAGCCCAACTCAGGGCTACGAGCAGTACTTC | CASSPTQGYEQYF
NA | TRBJ2-1 | NA | TRBV9 | TGTGCCAGCAGCGTAGGAGGAGCCGCCTACAATGAGCAGTTCTTC | CASSVGGAAYNEQFF
TRBD1 | TRBJ1-3 | NA | TRBV7-2 | TGTGCCAGCAGCAAAGGACAGGTTCGGGGAAACACCATATATTTT | CASSKGQVRGNTIYF
NA | TRBJ1-5 | NA | TRBV28 | TGTGCCAGCAGTTCCCCACAGGGTCCCCGGAGCAATCAGCCCCAGCATTTT | CASSSPQGPRSNQPQHF
TRBD2 | TRBJ2-1 | NA | TRBV6-1 | TGTGCCAGCGGGAGGGGATGGAATGAGCAGTTCTTC | CASGRGWNEQFF
NA | TRBJ1-5 | few | TRBV6-1 | TGTGCCAGCAGTGAAGCGGGGGGGGTCTATCAGCCCCAGCATTTT | CASSEAGGVYQPQHF
TRBD1 | TRBJ1-4 | NA | TRBV7-6 | TGTGCCAGCAGTCATACCACAGGGGTGGATGAAAAACTGTTTTTT | CASSHTTGVDEKLFF
TRBD2 | TRBJ2-1 | NA | TRBV10-1 | TGCGCCAGCCCGGGGGGGAGCGGAACGAGCTCCTACAATGAGCAGTTCTTC | CASPGGSGTSSYNEQFF
TRBD2 | TRBJ2-1 | NA | TRBV6-1 | TGTGCCAGCGGGTCTAGCGGGAGCTACAATGAGCAGTTCTTC | CASGSSGSYNEQFF
NA | TRBJ2-2 | NA | TRBV5-4 | TGTGCCAGCAGTTTTACCCGCGGGCAGGGGCCCACCGGGGAGCTGTTTTTT | CASSFTRGQGPTGELFF
NA | TRBJ1-3 | NA | TRBV1 | TGCACCAGCAGCCAGCGGGACAGGGGACCCTCTGGAAACACCATATATTTT | CTSSQRDRGPSGNTIYF
TRBD1 | TRBJ1-2 | NA | TRBV30 | TGTGCCTGGAGTAACGGACAGGGGGATGGCTACACCTTC | CAWSNGQGDGYTF
NA | TRBJ1-4 | once | TRBV20-1 | TGCAGTGCTAGCGATCGGGAAAAACTGTTTTTT | CSASDREKLFF
TRBD1 | TRBJ1-2 | NA | TRBV7-2 | TGTGCCAGCAGCCCCCGGACAGGGAAGGCCCTCTATGGCTACACCTTC | CASSPRTGKALYGYTF